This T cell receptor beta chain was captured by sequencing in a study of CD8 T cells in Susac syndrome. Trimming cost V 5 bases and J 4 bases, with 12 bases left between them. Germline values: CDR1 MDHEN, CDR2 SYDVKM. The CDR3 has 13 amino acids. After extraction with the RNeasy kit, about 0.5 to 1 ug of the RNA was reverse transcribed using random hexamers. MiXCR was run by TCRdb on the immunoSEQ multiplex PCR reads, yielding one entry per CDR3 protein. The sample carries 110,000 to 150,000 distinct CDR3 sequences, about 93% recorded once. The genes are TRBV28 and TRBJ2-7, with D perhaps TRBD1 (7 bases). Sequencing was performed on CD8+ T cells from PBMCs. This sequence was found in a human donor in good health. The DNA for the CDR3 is TGTGCCAGCAGTGCGGGACAGAGTTACGAGCAGTACTTC. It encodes CASSAGQSYEQYF.